This T cell receptor (beta chain) derives from a study of Ad26.COV2.S vaccination and SARS-CoV-2 variants. A word on this clone: Its antigen is still unknown.

Stated treatment: 15 to 20 received Ad26.COV2.S at low or high dose, single or two shots; about 5 received placebo; per-sample allocation not given. Specimens were obtained on day 63 following the first vaccine or placebo injection. The study's findings and limits: Vaccine and placebo groups showed comparable non-spike TCR breadth.

The repertoire was sequenced with immunoSEQ multiplex PCR; TCRdb's copy has only in-frame clones and lacks some. The data show around 500,000 clones, nearly 90% seen once. Between the trimmed V and J ends, which lost 4 bases and 5 bases, there was a span of 9 bases. The CDR3 length is 13 residues. Germline CDR1 LGHDT, CDR2 YNNKEL (reference sequence). This sequence originates from a person aged 18 to 59 who received the Ad26.COV2.S COVID-19 vaccine or a placebo. The rearrangement links TRBV3-1 (or the pseudogene TRBV3-2) to TRBJ2-1; TRBD1 might be the D (6 bases). Here the sequenced sample was peripheral blood, taken in a trial of Ad26.COV2.S vaccine versus placebo. CDR3 sequence reads: CASSPGQNNEQFF. DNA for the CDR3: TGTGCCAGCAGCCCTGGACAGAACAATGAGCAGTTCTTC.